Sequencing of this T cell receptor beta chain was carried out in a study of PD-1 blockade in classical Hodgkin lymphoma (dated by TCRdb to about 2020). At the level of the whole study: The study used TCR beta sequencing and CyTOF to define a peripheral blood immune signature of response to PD-1 blockade in classical Hodgkin lymphoma. Points the paper makes about the study in general: Baseline TCR diversity was reported to be lower in newly diagnosed patients than in healthy donors, and even lower in relapsed/refractory patients. The study was restricted to a single clinical trial cohort, and the causes of repertoire differences, possibly disease activity or prior therapy, were left undefined.

Genomic DNA was extracted with the Qiagen DNeasy kit from unsorted PBMCs and from negatively selected CD4+ and CD8+ fractions. TCR beta CDR3 regions were subjected to amplification by immunoSEQ multiplex PCR with primers that anneal to V and J segments. Amplification bias was minimized using a synthetic immune receptor repertoire, and residual bias was removed computationally after sequencing. The authors processed their data as follows. Custom Python scripts were used to quantify repertoire diversity as the Shannon entropy index. Unsorted, CD4+ and CD8+ repertoires were examined separately, except in combined analyses, for which CD4+ and CD8+ sequences were merged in silico. TCRdb mirrors the immuneACCESS table, restricted to in-frame sequences. Some clones are absent from its copies; in checked studies, under half trace to an unresolved V gene, and the reason for the others is unknown. V and J calls and clone size follow that table, whereas D and trimming were derived from the DNA. The sample includes about 15,000 clones, with about 86% observed a single time. The top ten hold 0.7% to 0.85% of the sample.

The time point label on this specimen signifies: newly diagnosed, previously untreated cHL patient sample. Magnetic negative selection with a Miltenyi CD4+ T cell isolation kit was used to purify CD4+ T cells from thawed PBMCs. To serve as a comparison group for the relapsed/refractory trial patients, PBMCs were sequenced from patients with newly diagnosed, previously untreated classical Hodgkin lymphoma. Peripheral blood was collected in 8 mL Vacutainer Cell Preparation Tubes, from which PBMCs were isolated by centrifugation and then cryopreserved. Purified CD4+ and CD8+ fractions were prepared only for cases where an additional PBMC sample was available. Magnetically labelled cells were removed on LS columns in a quadroMACS separator, and the flow-through was collected as the purified fraction. A remark on this clone: This receptor's antigen is unknown. Within one base of it there is no much larger clone, and no base qualities were kept.

At the junction V is shortened by 5 bases and J by 7 bases, with 17 bases in between. The CDR3 starts with the cysteine, ends with the phenylalanine, and has 15 residues. Of all the DNA, just the CDR3 is kept, 45 bases in frame from base 1. Taken from the germline V gene, the CDR1 and CDR2 loops are LGHNA and YNFKEQ. The sample consisted of CD4+ T cells from blood. The V and J segments used are TRBV4-2 and TRBJ2-2; the D segment is perhaps TRBD1 or TRBD2, each sharing 6 matched bases. The source of this sequence is a human donor with classical Hodgkin lymphoma. The DNA sequence is given as TGTGCCAGCAGCTTAGGGGGGTTTACTAGCGGGGAGCTGTTTTTT. Translated, this is CASSLGGFTSGELFF.